This T cell receptor (beta chain) was captured in a study of blood T cells in healthy people across ages. V was clipped by 5 bases and J by 0 bases, with 12 bases between them. The CDR3 has 14 residues. CDR1 and CDR2 from the germline V gene are DFQATT and SNEGSKA (reference sequence). Combining a sample-barcoded 5' primer with a J-beta primer mix, a second PCR ran for 7 to 11 cycles. TCRdb called the 5' RACE reads again in MiXCR, with one record for every CDR3 protein. This table has about 1.4 million distinct CDR3 sequences, 45% to 70% appearing once. The chain uses TRBV20-1 and TRBJ2-3; maybe TRBD2 (5 bases). This receptor was obtained from a man aged 18 to 30 in good health. Sequencing used blood. CDR3 nucleotides: TGCAGTGCTCCTTCTAGCCTGAGCACAGATACGCAGTATTTT. Amino acids: CSAPSSLSTDTQYF.